This T cell receptor (beta chain) was sequenced during a study of blood T cell repertoires in COVID-19. Study in general: Acute and convalescent COVID-19 specimens originated in the United States, Italy and Spain. From T cells, B-cell-depleted T cells, or PBMCs came the material, which was cDNA or gDNA.

The CDR3 is 15 amino acids. J was trimmed by 0 bases and V by 4 bases; bases with no gene match: 4. From germline, CDR1 is MNHEY and CDR2 SMNVEV (reference sequence). Original data processing: The authors estimated nucleated cell counts from reference gene primer amplification. Here immunoSEQ multiplex PCR was the method, and the copy in TCRdb shows in-frame clones only, minus some. The V and J calls and clone size were taken over from that table, and D and trimming were inferred from the DNA. The sample consists of roughly 110,000 clones, roughly 80% of them appearing once. The chain couples TRBV27 to TRBJ2-5; 8 bases match TRBD2. This receptor was obtained from a human donor in a cohort sampled during active COVID-19. Specimen: peripheral blood. The CDR3 bases are TGTGCCAGCAGTTCCGCTAGCGGGTACCAAGAGACCCAGTACTTC. It translates to CASSSASGYQETQYF.